A single sample gave rise to the 5 T cell receptor beta chains below, sequenced in a study of Ad26.COV2.S vaccination and SARS-CoV-2 variants. Treatment indicated: 15 to 20 received Ad26.COV2.S at low or high dose, single or two shots; about 5 received placebo; per-sample allocation not given. Material that was analyzed had been drawn on day 63 after the first vaccine or placebo injection. This table comes from immunoSEQ multiplex PCR, and its TCRdb copy is limited to in-frame clones, with some not included. Here the sample spans a few hundred thousand clones, about 88% being singletons. The sequencing here drew on peripheral blood, taken in a trial of Ad26.COV2.S vaccine versus placebo. These receptors were taken from a person between 18 and 65 years old who received the Ad26.COV2.S COVID-19 vaccine or a placebo.

This rearrangement joins TRBV11-2 to TRBJ2-7, with D perhaps TRBD1 (6 bases). The V end lost 7 bases, the J end lost 4 bases, and 14 bases lay between the germline ends. This CDR3 comprises 13 residues. Germline V gene sequence: CDR1 SGHAT, CDR2 FQNNGV. Here the CDR3 DNA reads TGTGCCAGCACAGGGGTAGGTAGGTACGAGCAGTACTTC. Protein: CASTGVGRYEQYF.

The V gene is TRBV7-3, the J gene TRBJ2-2; 10 positions match TRBD2. This CDR3 is built from 14 residues. The trim removed 6 bases at V and 7 bases at J, leaving 5 bases unmatched. Germline V gene sequence: CDR1 SGHTA, CDR2 FQGTGA. The CDR3 bases are TGTGCCAGCAGTCCCGGGACTAGCGTCGGGGAGCTGTTTTTT. Protein sequence: CASSPGTSVGELFF. Filled out from reference TRBV7-3 and TRBJ2-2, the complete variable domain reads GAGVSQTPSNKVTEKGKYVELRCDPISGHTALYWYRQSLGQGPEFLIYFQGTGAADDSGLPNDRFFAVRPEGSVSTLKIQRTERGDSAVYLCASSPGTSVGELFFGEGSRLTVL.

The chain employs TRBV28 and TRBJ1-1; the D is unclear. Germline V gene lookup returns CDR1 MDHEN and CDR2 SYDVKM. V was trimmed by 5 bases and J by 2 bases, leaving 21 bases between them. This CDR3 contains 17 residues. This chain's CDR3 is CASSLPGNRRANTEAFF. The CDR3 nucleotides are TGTGCCAGCAGTCTCCCGGGCAATCGTCGGGCCAACACTGAAGCTTTCTTT.

The gene calls are TRBV11-2 and TRBJ2-2, with 9 bases lining up with TRBD1. The CDR3 length is 18 residues. CDR1 SGHAT and CDR2 FQNNGV come from the germline V gene. Trimming at V came to 1 base and at J to 5 bases, leaving 11 bases not matched to a gene. Here the CDR3 reads CASSLGQQRDRATGELFF. The DNA of the CDR3 is TGTGCCAGCAGCTTAGGACAACAACGGGACAGGGCGACCGGGGAGCTGTTTTTT.

The rearrangement joins TRBV14 to TRBJ2-3; 9 positions match TRBD1. The CDR3 covers 15 residues. The germline V gene encodes CDR1 SGHDN and CDR2 FVKESK. Trimming took 4 bases from V and 4 from J; bases not matched to a gene: 6. The CDR3 DNA is TGTGCCAGCAGCCTCCGGGACAGGGCTTCAGATACGCAGTATTTT. Its translation: CASSLRDRASDTQYF.